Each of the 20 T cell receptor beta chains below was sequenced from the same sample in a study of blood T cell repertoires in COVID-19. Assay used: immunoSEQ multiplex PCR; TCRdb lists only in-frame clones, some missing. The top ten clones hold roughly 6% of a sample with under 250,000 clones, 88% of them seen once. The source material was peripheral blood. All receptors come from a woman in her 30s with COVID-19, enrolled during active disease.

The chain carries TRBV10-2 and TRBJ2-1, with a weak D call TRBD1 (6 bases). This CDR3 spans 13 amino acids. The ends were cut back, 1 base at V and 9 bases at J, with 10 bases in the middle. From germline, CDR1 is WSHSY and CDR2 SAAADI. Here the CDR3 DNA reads TGCGCCAGCAGTGAGTTAATAGGGGGTGAGCAGTTCTTC. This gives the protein CASSELIGGEQFF.

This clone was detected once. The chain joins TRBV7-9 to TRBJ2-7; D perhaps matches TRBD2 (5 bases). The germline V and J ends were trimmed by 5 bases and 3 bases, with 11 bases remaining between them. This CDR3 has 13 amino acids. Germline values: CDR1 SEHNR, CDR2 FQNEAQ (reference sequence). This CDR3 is CASSPLENYEQYV. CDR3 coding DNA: TGTGCCAGCAGCCCACTAGAAAACTACGAGCAGTACGTC.

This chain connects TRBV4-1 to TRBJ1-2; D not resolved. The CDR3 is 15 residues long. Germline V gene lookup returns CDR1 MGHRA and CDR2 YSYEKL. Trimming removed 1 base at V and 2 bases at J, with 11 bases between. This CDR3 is CASSQVSRLNYGYTF. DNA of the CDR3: TGCGCCAGCAGCCAAGTGTCCAGGTTGAACTATGGCTACACCTTC.

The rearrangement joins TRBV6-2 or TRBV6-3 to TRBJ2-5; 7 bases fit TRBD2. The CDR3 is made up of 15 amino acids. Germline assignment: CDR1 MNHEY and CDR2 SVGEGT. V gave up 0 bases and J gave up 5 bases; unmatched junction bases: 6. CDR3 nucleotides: TGTGCCAGCAGTTACTCGAAAGGGCGGGGGGAGACCCAGTACTTC. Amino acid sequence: CASSYSKGRGETQYF.

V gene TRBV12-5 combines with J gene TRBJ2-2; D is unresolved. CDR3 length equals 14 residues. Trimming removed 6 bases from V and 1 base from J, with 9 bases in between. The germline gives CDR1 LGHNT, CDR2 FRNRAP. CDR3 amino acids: CASGPAGNTGELFF. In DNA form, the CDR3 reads TGTGCTAGTGGCCCCGCAGGGAACACCGGGGAGCTGTTTTTT.

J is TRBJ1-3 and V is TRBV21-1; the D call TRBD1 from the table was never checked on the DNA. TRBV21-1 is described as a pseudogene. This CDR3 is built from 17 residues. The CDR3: CASSKSQTGRSGNTIYF. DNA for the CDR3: TGTGCCAGCAGCAAGTCTCAGACAGGTCGCTCTGGAAACACCATATATTTT.

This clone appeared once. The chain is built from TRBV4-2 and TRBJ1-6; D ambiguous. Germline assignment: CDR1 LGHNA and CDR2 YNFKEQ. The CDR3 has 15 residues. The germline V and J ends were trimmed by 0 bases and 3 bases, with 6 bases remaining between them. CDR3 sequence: CASSQDGHYNSPLHF. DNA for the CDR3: TGTGCCAGCAGCCAAGATGGCCACTATAATTCACCCCTCCACTTT.

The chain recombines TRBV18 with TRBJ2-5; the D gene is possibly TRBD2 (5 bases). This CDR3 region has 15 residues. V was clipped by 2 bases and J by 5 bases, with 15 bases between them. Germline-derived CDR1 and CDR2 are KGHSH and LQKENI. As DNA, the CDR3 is TGTGCCAGCTCACCAGGAGGTGCATACGGGGAGACCCAGTACTTC. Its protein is CASSPGGAYGETQYF.

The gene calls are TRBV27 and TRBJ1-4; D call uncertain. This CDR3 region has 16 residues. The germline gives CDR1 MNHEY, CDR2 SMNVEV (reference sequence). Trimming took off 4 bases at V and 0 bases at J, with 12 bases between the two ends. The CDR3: CASSSSVGATNEKLFF. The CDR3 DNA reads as TGTGCCAGCAGTTCATCAGTGGGAGCAACTAATGAAAAACTGTTTTTT. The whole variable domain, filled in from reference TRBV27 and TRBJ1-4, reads EAQVTQNPRYLITVTGKKLTVTCSQNMNHEYMSWYRQDPGLGLRQIYYSMNVEVTDKGDVPEGYKVSRKEKRNFPLILESPSPNQTSLYFCASSSSVGATNEKLFFGSGTQLSVL.

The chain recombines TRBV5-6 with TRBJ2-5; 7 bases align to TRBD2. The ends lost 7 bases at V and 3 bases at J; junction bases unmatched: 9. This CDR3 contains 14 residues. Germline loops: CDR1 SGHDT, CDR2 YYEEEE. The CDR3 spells CASSQGREKETQYF. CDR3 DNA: TGTGCCAGCTCCCAAGGGCGGGAGAAAGAGACCCAGTACTTC.

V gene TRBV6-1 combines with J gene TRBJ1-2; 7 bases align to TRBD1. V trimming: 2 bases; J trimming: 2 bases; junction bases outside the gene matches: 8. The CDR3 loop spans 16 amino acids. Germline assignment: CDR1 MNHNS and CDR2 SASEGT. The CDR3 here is CASSEISTGWNYGYTF. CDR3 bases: TGTGCCAGCAGTGAAATCTCGACAGGGTGGAACTATGGCTACACCTTC.

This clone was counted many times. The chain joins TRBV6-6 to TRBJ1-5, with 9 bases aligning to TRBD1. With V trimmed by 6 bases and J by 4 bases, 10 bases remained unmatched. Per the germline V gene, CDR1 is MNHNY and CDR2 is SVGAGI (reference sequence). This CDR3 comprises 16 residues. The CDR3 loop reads CASSYHRGQGNQPQHF. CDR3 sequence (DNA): TGTGCCAGCAGCTATCACAGGGGGCAAGGTAATCAGCCCCAGCATTTT.

The CDR3 DNA reads TGTGCCAGCGGGTCAGGCAGGGGCAGGACTAACACCGGGGAGCTGTTTTTT. This translates into CASGSGRGRTNTGELFF. This chain connects TRBV9 to TRBJ2-2; possibly TRBD1 for D (6 bases). The CDR3 contains 17 residues. Trimming pared 7 bases from V and 2 bases from J, leaving 21 bases between. CDR1 SGDLS and CDR2 YYNGEE come from the germline V gene.

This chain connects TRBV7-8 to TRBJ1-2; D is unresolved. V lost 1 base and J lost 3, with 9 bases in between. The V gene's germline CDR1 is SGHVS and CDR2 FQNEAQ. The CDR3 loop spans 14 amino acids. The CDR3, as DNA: TGTGCCAGCAGCTTAGGGTACGGGGACTATGGCTACACCTTC. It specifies CASSLGYGDYGYTF.

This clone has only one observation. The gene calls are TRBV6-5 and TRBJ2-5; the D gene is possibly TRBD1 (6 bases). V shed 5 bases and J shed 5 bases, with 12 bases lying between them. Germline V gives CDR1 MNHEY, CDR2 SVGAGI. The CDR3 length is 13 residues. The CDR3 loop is CASSPTGLETQYF. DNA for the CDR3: TGTGCCAGCAGTCCCACAGGGCTGGAGACCCAGTACTTC.

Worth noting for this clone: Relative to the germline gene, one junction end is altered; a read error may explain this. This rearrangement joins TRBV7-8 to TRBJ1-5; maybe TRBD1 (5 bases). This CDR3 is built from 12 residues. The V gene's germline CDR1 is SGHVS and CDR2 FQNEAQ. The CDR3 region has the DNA TGTGCCAGCAGTCCTCGAAGGGGTTCCCTCAATTTT. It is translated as CASSPRRGSLNF.

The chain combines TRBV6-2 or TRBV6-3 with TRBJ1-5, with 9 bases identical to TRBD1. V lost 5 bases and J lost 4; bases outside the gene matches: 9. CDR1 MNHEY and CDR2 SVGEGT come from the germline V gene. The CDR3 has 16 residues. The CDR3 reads CASSRRGQGGNQPQHF. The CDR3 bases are TGTGCCAGCAGTAGACGGGGACAGGGAGGGAATCAGCCCCAGCATTTT.

CDR3 region: CATSRDRGRIPYEQYF. The CDR3 DNA reads as TGTGCCACCAGCAGAGACAGGGGTAGGATCCCCTACGAGCAGTACTTC. The rearrangement uses TRBV15 and TRBJ2-7; D might be TRBD1 (6 bases). The CDR3 extends over 16 amino acids. The germline CDR1 and CDR2 sequences are LNHNV and YYDKDF (reference sequence). V was clipped by 0 bases and J by 2 bases, with 14 bases between them.

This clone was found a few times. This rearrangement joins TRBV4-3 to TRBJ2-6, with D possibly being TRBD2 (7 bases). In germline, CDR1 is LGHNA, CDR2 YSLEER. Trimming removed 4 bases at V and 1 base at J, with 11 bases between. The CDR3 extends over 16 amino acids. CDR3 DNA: TGCGCCAGCAGCCGAGAGGGGGGGTCTGGGGCCAACGTCCTGACTTTC. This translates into CASSREGGSGANVLTF.

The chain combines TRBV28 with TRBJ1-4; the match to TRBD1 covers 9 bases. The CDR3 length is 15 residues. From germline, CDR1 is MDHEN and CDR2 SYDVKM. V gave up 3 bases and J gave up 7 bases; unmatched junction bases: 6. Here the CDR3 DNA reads TGTGCCAGCAGTTTGGGAACAGGGGGCAGTGAAAAACTGTTTTTT. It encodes CASSLGTGGSEKLFF.